This entry lists 13 T cell receptor beta chains sequenced from one sample in a study of response to subunit inactivated influenza vaccine. TCRdb reprocessed the RT-PCR reads via MiXCR and lists one record per CDR3 protein. The repertoire has 430,000 or so distinct CDR3 sequences, approximately 9.9% of them found once; the top ten carry approximately 12%. This material consisted of PBMCs from blood, taken 40 to 50 days after vaccination. The receptors shown here come from a man aged 45-65 years who received an inactivated influenza vaccine.

This clonotype was seen only a few times. The V call is TRBV24-1, the J call TRBJ1-1; D uncertain. The V end lost 2 bases, the J end lost 1 base, and 7 bases lay between the germline ends. The germline CDR1 and CDR2 sequences are KGHDR and SFDVKD. CDR3 size: 14 residues. This chain's CDR3 is CATSDSGANTEAFF. In nucleotides, the CDR3 is TGTGCCACCAGTGATTCCGGAGCGAACACTGAAGCTTTCTTT.

This clonotype was seen ten or more times. The chain has TRBV5-1 and TRBJ2-7, with a possible D match to TRBD1 (6 bases). The CDR3 is 14 amino acids. Trimming took off 0 bases at V and 2 bases at J, with 9 bases between the two ends. Looked up from germline, CDR1 is SGHRS and CDR2 is YFSETQ. The CDR3 region has the DNA TGCGCCAGCAGCTTGGGCCGGACAGCCTACGAGCAGTACTTC. This gives the protein CASSLGRTAYEQYF.

The V gene is TRBV7-2, the J gene TRBJ2-2; 8 bases are shared with TRBD1. The CDR3 covers 15 residues. Trimming removed 5 bases from V and 5 bases from J; junction bases left unmatched: 7. Germline V lookup: CDR1 SGHTA, CDR2 FQGNSA. The CDR3 here is CASSRRDRLTGELFF. The DNA for the CDR3 is TGTGCCAGCAGCAGACGGGACAGGCTAACCGGGGAGCTGTTTTTT.

This clonotype came up many times. The CDR3 DNA reads as TGTGCCAGCAGTCGACTGACTAGCGGGGGGACACCCTACGAGCAGTACTTC. Its protein product is CASSRLTSGGTPYEQYF. J is TRBJ2-7 and V is TRBV6-1, with 13 bases that match TRBD2. Germline V gives CDR1 MNHNS, CDR2 SASEGT. V shed 5 bases, J shed 2 bases, and the junction held 9 bases outside the gene matches. This CDR3 is 17 amino acids long.

The chain joins TRBV5-5 to TRBJ1-5, with D perhaps matching TRBD1 (5 bases). The germline gives CDR1 SGHKS, CDR2 YYEKEE (reference sequence). The V gene lost 4 bases and the J gene lost 5 bases, with 13 bases spanning the gap. The length of the CDR3 is 14 residues. The CDR3 reads CASSRDSFDQPQHF. The CDR3, as DNA: TGTGCCAGCAGCCGGGACTCTTTCGATCAGCCCCAGCATTTT.

Ten or more counts support this clonotype. The CDR3 loop reads CASSHERGPTDTQYF. The CDR3 DNA sequence: TGTGCCAGCAGCCATGAGCGGGGCCCCACAGATACGCAGTATTTT. The J gene is TRBJ2-3, the V gene TRBV27; 7 nucleotides line up with TRBD2. The V gene's germline CDR1 is MNHEY and CDR2 SMNVEV (reference sequence). V dropped 6 bases and J dropped 2; count of bases not matched to a gene: 8. This CDR3 comprises 15 residues.

This clonotype was recorded only once. This chain links TRBV7-9 with TRBJ2-4; the D gene is possibly TRBD2 (7 bases). Trimming left V 0 bases short and J 9 bases short, with 12 bases between. Germline V lookup: CDR1 SEHNR, CDR2 FQNEAQ (reference sequence). The CDR3 consists of 14 residues. The CDR3 sequence: CASSLAGGPPIQYF. CDR3 sequence (DNA): TGTGCCAGCAGCTTAGCGGGGGGGCCACCCATTCAGTACTTC.

V gene TRBV5-6 combines with J gene TRBJ1-2, with D maybe TRBD1 (5 bases). V shed 4 bases and J shed 8 bases, with 18 bases lying between them. Germline CDR1 is SGHDT and CDR2 is YYEEEE. The CDR3 runs 14 residues. Written as DNA, the CDR3 is TGTGCCAGCAGCCCCTGGGACCCCTGGGGGGGCTACACCTTC. It specifies CASSPWDPWGGYTF. The whole variable domain, filled in from reference TRBV5-6 and TRBJ1-2, reads DAGVTQSPTHLIKTRGQQVTLRCSPKSGHDTVSWYQQALGQGPQFIFQYYEEEERQRGNFPDRFSGHQFPNYSSELNVNALLLGDSALYLCASSPWDPWGGYTFGSGTRLTVV.

The rearrangement links TRBV6-1 to TRBJ2-5; 12 nucleotides agree with TRBD2. This CDR3 is 19 amino acids long. Germline CDR1 is MNHNS and CDR2 is SASEGT. V lost 8 bases and J lost 2; bases outside the gene matches: 18. CDR3: CASFPSEPGTSGLQETQYF. The CDR3 DNA reads as TGTGCCAGCTTTCCCTCCGAGCCCGGGACTAGCGGGTTACAAGAGACCCAGTACTTC.

This clonotype was detected only a few times. J is TRBJ1-1 and V is TRBV29-1; D gene ambiguous. Trimming took off 4 bases at V and 2 bases at J, with 8 bases between the two ends. The length of the CDR3 is 12 residues. CDR1 and CDR2 (germline): SQVTM, ANQGSEA. CDR3: CSVVVTNTEAFF. In DNA form, the CDR3 reads TGCAGCGTTGTGGTTACAAACACTGAAGCTTTCTTT.

The chain carries TRBV20-1 and TRBJ1-5; the D gene is possibly TRBD1 (5 bases). The CDR3 consists of 14 residues. Germline lookup yields CDR1 DFQATT and CDR2 SNEGSKA (reference sequence). Trimming cost V 3 bases and J 2 bases, with 11 bases left between them. The CDR3 sequence: CSASQMGGNQPQHF. CDR3 DNA sequence: TGCAGTGCTAGTCAAATGGGGGGCAATCAGCCCCAGCATTTT.

The chain links TRBV5-1 to TRBJ2-2; D remains ambiguous. Trimming pared 0 bases from V and 7 bases from J, leaving 13 bases between. Germline V gives CDR1 SGHRS, CDR2 YFSETQ. The CDR3 is 15 residues long. CDR3 nucleotides: TGCGCCAGCAGCTTGGCCGGGCCCGGGCTCGGGGAGCTGTTTTTT. This codes for CASSLAGPGLGELFF.

The chain joins TRBV4-3 to TRBJ2-3; 8 bases are a match to TRBD1. The V segment lost 0 bases and the J segment 4 bases; nucleotides outside the gene matches: 6. The CDR3 runs 16 residues. Germline CDR1 reads LGHNA; CDR2 reads YSLEER. The CDR3 nucleotides are TGCGCCAGCAGCCAAGACCTCAGGGGGCCCGCAGATACGCAGTATTTT. Residues: CASSQDLRGPADTQYF.